This TCR beta chain was recovered during a study of tumor and adjacent non-tumor tissue in lung cancer. About the research overall: Histology: 12 adenocarcinoma, a couple of squamous cell carcinoma, 1 small cell lung cancer.

A modified ARM-PCR protocol with three rounds of nested PCR amplified TCRbeta. One entry per CDR3 protein, called by TCRdb with MiXCR from the multiplex PCR reads. This sample yields about 110,000 distinct CDR3 sequences, of which 60% to 70% are seen a single time; roughly 20% belongs to the top ten. Study outcomes and limitations: Tumor tissue had significantly higher TCR diversity than normal lung.

About this clonotype itself: Its antigen is not identified. A read error may account for a junction end that differs from germline.

The CDR3 loop spans 15 amino acids. RNA was extracted from bulk tissue without any cell sorting. The normal lung tissue was taken more than 3 cm from the tumor edge. The rearrangement uses TRBV12-3 or TRBV12-4 and TRBJ2-1, with D maybe TRBD1 (5 bases). This TCR was recovered from a man in his sixties with non-small cell lung cancer. What was sequenced was distant non-tumor lung tissue. The CDR3 DNA reads as TGTGCCAGCGGTTTGTTGGGCAGGGATGCCAATGAGCTGTTCTTC. Its translation is CASGLLGRDANELFF.